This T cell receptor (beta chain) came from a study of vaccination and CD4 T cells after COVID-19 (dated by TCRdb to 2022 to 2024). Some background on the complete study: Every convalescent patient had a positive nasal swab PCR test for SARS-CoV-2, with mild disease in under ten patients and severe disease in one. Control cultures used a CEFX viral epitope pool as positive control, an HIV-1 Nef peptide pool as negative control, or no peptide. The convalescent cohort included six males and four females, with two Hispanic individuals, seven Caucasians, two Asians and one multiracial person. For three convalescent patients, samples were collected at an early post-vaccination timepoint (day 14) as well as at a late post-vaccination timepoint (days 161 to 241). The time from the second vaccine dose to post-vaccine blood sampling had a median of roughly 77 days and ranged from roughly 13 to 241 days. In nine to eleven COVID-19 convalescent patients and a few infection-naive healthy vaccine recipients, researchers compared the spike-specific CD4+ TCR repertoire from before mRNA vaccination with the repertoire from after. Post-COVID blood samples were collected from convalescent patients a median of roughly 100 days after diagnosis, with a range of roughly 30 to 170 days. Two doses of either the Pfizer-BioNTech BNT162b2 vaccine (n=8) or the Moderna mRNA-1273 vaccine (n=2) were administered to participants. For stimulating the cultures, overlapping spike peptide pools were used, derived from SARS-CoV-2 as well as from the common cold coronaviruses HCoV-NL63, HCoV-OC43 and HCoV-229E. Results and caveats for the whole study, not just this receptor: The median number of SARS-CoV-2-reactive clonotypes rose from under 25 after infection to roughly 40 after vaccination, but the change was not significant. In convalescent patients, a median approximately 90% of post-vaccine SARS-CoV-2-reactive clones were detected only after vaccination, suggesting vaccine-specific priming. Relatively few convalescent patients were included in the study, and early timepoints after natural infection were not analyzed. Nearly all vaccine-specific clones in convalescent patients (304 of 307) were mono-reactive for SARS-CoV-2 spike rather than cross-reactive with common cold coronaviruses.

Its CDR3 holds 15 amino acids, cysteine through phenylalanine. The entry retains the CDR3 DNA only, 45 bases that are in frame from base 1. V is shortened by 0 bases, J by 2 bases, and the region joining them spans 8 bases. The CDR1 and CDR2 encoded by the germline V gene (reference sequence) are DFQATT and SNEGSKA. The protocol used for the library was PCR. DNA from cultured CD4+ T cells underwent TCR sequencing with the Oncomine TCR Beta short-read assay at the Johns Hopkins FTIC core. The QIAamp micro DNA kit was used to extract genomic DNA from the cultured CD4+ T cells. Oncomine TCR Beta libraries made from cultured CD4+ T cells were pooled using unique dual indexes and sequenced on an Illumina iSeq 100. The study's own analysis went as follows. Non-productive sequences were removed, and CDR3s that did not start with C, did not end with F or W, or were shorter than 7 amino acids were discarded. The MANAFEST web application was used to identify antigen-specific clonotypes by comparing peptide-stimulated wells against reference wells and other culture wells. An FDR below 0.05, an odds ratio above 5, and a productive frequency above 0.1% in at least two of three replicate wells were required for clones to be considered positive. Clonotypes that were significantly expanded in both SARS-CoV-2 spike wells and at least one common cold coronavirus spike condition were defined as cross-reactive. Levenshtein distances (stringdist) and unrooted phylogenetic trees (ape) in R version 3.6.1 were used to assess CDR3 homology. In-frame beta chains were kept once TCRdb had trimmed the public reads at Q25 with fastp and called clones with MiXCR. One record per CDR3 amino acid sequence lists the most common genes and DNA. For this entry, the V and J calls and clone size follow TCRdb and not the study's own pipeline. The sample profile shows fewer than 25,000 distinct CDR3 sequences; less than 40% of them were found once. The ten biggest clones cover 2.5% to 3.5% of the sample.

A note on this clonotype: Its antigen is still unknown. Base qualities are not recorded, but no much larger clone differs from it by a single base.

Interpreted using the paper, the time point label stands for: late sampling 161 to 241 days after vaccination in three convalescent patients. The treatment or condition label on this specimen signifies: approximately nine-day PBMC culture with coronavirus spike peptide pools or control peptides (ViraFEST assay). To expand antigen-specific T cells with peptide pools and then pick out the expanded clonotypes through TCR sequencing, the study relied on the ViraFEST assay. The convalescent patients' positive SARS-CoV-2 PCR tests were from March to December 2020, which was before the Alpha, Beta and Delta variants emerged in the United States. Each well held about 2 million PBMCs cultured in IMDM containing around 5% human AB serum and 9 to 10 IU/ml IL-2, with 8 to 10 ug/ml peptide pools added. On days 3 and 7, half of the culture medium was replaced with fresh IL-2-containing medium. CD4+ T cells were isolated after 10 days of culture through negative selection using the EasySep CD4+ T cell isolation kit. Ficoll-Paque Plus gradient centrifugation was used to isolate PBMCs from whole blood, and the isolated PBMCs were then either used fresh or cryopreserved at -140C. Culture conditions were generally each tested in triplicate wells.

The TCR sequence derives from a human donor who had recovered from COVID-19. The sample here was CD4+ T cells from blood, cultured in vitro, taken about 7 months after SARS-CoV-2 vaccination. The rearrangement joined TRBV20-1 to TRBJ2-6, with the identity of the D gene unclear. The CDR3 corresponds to CSARDRSAGANVLTF. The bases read TGCAGTGCTAGAGATCGCAGCGCTGGGGCCAACGTCCTGACTTTC.